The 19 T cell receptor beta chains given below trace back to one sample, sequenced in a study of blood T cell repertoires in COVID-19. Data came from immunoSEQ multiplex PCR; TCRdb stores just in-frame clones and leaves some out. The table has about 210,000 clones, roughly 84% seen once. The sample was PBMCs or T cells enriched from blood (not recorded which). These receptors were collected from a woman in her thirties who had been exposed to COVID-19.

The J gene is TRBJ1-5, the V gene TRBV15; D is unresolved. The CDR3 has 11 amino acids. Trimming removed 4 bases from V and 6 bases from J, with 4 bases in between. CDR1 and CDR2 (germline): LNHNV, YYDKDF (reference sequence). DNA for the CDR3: TGTGCCACCAGCATGAGTCAGCCCCAGCATTTT. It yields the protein CATSMSQPQHF.

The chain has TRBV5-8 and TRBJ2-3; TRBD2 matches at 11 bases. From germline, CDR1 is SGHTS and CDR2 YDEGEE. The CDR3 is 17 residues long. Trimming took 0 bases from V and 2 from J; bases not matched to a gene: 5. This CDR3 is CASSLAVAGGSTDTQYF. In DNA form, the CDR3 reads TGTGCCAGCAGCTTGGCGGTAGCGGGGGGGTCCACAGATACGCAGTATTTT.

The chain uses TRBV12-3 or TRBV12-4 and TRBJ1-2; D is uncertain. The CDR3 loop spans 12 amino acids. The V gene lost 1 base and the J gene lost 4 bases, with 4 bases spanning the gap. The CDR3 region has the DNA TGTGCCAGCAGTTTAGGCGTCTATGGCTACACCTTC. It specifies CASSLGVYGYTF.

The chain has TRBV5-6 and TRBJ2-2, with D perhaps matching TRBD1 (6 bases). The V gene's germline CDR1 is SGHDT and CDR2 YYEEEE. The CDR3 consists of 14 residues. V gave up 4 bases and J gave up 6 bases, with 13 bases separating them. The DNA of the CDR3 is TGTGCCAGCAGCCCACGCGAGGGGGCCGGGGAGCTGTTTTTT. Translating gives CASSPREGAGELFF.

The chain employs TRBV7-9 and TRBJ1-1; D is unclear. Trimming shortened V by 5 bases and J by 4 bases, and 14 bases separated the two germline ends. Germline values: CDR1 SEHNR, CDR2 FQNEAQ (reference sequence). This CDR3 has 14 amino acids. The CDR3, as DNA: TGTGCCAGCAGCGCCGGAAATCTAGGCACTGAAGCTTTCTTT. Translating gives CASSAGNLGTEAFF. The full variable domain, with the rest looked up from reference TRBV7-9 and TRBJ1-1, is DTGVSQNPRHKITKRGQNVTFRCDPISEHNRLYWYRQTLGQGPEFLTYFQNEAQLEKSRLLSDRFSAERPKGSFSTLEIQRTEQGDSAMYLCASSAGNLGTEAFFGQGTRLTVV.

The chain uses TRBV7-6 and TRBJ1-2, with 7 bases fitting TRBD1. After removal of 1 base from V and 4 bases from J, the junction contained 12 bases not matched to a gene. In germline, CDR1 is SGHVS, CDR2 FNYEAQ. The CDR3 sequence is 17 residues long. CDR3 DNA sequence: TGTGCCAGCAGCTTAGAGAGGGACAGTTGGGGATTCTATGGCTACACCTTC. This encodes CASSLERDSWGFYGYTF.

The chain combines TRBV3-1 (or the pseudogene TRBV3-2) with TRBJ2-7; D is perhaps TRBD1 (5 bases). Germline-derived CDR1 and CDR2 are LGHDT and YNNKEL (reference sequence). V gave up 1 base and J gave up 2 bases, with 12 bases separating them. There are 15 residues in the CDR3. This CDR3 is CASSQGAGLTYEQYF. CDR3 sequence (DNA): TGTGCCAGCAGCCAAGGCGCAGGGCTTACCTACGAGCAGTACTTC.

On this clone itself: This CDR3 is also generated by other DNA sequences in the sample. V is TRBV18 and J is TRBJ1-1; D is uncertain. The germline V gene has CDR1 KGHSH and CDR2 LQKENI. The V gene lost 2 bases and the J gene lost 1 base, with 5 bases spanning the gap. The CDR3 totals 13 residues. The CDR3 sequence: CASSPGRNTEAFF. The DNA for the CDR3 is TGTGCCAGCTCACCAGGCAGGAACACTGAAGCTTTCTTT.

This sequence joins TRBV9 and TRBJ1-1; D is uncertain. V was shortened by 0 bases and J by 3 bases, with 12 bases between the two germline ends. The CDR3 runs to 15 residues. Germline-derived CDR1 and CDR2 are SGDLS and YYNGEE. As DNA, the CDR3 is TGTGCCAGCAGCGTAGCGAAACGAGGTTACACTGAAGCTTTCTTT. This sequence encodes CASSVAKRGYTEAFF.

The CDR3 DNA sequence: TGTGCCTGGGTCCGACAGGGGATATACACTGAAGCTTTCTTT. Translation gives CAWVRQGIYTEAFF. The V and J genes are TRBV30 and TRBJ1-1; TRBD1 agrees at 8 bases. The length of the CDR3 is 14 residues. Germline CDR1 is GTSNPN and CDR2 is SVGIG (reference sequence). Unmatched junction bases numbered 8, after V lost 5 bases and J lost 3 bases.

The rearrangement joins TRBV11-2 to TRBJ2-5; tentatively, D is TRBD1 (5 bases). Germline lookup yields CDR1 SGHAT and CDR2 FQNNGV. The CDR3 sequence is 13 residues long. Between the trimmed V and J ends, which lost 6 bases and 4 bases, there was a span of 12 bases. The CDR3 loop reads CASRPDSRETQYF. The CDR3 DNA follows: TGTGCCAGCAGACCTGACAGTAGAGAGACCCAGTACTTC.

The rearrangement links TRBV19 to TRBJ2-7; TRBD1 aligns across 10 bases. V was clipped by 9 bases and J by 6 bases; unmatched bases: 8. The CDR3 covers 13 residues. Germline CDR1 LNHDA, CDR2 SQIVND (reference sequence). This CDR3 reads CARTGTGEGEQYF. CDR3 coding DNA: TGTGCCAGAACGGGGACAGGGGAAGGCGAGCAGTACTTC.

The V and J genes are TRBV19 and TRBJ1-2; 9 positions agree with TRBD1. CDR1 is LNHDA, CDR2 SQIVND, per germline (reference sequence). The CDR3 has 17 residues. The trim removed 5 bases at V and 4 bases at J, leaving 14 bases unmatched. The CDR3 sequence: CASSLIRDRAEGYGYTF. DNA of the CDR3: TGTGCCAGTAGTTTAATCCGGGACAGGGCGGAAGGCTATGGCTACACCTTC.

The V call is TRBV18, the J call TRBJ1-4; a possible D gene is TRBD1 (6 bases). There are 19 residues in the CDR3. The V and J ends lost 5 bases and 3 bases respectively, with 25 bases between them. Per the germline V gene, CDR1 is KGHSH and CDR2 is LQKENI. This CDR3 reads CASSYDYRASRAPNEKLFF. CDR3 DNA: TGTGCCAGCTCATACGACTACAGGGCATCGCGGGCTCCTAATGAAAAACTGTTTTTT.

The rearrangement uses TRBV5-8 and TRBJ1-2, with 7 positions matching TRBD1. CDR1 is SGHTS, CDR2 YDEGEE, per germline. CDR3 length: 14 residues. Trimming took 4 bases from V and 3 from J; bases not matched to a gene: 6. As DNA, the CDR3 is TGTGCCAGCAGCGGGGGACAGCACGACTATGGCTACACCTTC. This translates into CASSGGQHDYGYTF. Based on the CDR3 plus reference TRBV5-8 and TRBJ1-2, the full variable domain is EAGVTQSPTHLIKTRGQQATLRCSPISGHTSVYWYQQALGLGLQFLLWYDEGEERNRGNFPPRFSGRQFPNYSSELNVNALELEDSALYLCASSGGQHDYGYTFGSGTRLTVV.

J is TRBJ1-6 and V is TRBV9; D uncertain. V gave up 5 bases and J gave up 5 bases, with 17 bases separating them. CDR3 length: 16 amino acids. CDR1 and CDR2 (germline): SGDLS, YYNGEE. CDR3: CASSDDIGNHNSPLHF. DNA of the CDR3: TGTGCCAGCAGTGACGACATCGGAAACCATAATTCACCCCTCCACTTT. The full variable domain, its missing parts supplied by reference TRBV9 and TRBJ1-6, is DSGVTQTPKHLITATGQRVTLRCSPRSGDLSVYWYQQSLDQGLQFLIQYYNGEERAKGNILERFSAQQFPDLHSELNLSSLELGDSALYFCASSDDIGNHNSPLHFGNGTRLTVT.

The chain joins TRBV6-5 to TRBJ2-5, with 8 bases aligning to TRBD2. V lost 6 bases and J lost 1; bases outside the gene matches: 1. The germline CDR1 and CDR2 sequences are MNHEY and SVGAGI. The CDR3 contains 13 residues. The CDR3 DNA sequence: TGTGCCAGCAGGCGGGGGGCCCAAGAGACCCAGTACTTC. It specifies CASRRGAQETQYF.

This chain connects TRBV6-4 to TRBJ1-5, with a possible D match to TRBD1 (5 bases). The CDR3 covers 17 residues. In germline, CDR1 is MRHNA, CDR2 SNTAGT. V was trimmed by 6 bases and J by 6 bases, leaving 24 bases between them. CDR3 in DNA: TGTGCCAGCAGGGCAGGGAGGGTTTCGCTGCGCGCTCAGCCCCAGCATTTT. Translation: CASRAGRVSLRAQPQHF.

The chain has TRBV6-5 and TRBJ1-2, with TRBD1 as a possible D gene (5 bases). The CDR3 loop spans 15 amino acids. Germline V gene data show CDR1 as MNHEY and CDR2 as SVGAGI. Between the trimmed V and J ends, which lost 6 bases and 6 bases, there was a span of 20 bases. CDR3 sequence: CASRQFITTTDGYTF. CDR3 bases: TGTGCCAGCAGACAATTCATTACGACGACAGATGGCTACACCTTC.